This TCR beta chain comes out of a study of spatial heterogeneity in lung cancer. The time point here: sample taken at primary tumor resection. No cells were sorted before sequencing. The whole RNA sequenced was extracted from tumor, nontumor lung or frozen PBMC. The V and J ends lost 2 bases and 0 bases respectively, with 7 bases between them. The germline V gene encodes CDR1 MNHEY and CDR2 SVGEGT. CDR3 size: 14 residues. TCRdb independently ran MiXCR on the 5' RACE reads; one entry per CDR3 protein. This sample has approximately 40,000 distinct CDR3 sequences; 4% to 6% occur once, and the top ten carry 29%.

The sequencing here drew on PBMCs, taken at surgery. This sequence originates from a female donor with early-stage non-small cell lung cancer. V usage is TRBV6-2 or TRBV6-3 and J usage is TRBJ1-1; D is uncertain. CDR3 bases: TGTGCCAGCAGTTACACGGGAATGAACACTGAAGCTTTCTTT. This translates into CASSYTGMNTEAFF.